The T cell receptor beta chain described here comes from a study of T cell responses to AZD1222 COVID-19 vaccine. Some clones are missing from TCRdb's copy, which holds only in-frame ones; the method was immunoSEQ multiplex PCR. The table has around 120,000 clones, 85% to 90% seen once; the top ten hold more than 3%. Worth noting for this clone: The antigen is undetermined.

The study's findings and limits: The donor cohort was predominantly white British with a female majority, and clonal diversity may have been underestimated. Just five or six AZD1222 recipients were seropositive at baseline. Reportedly, nearly half of unique spike TCRs recognized epitopes outside B.1.351/B.1.1.7 mutations. Spike-specific TCR breadth and depth grew following two AZD1222 doses.

The CDR3 spans 14 residues. V lost 3 bases and J lost 6, with 9 bases in between. In germline, CDR1 is MGHDK, CDR2 SYGVNS. The chain uses TRBV25-1 and TRBJ1-6; D call uncertain. The clonotype comes from an adult in good health. Here the sequenced sample was peripheral blood, taken on day 0 of AZD1222 vaccination. CDR3 sequence reads: CASSDGISNSPLHF. CDR3 in DNA: TGTGCCAGCAGTGACGGGATCTCTAATTCACCCCTCCACTTT.